What follows is one TCR beta chain and its context. It has no known antigen specificity. Base qualities are not provided; no much larger clone lies one nucleotide away. The time point tag for this specimen amounts to: day 60 (about 2 months) after transplantation. This sample's treatment or condition label indicates: allogeneic hematopoietic cell transplantation with graft depleted of TCRalphabeta T cells and CD19 B cells. Transplant recipients were children who received TCRalphabeta/CD19-depleted allogeneic hematopoietic cell grafts. V is cut back by 1 base and J by 13 bases, with 2 bases in the junction unmatched. The CDR3, from cysteine to phenylalanine, totals 13 residues. Here the CDR3 DNA is all that survives: 39 bases in frame from base 1. Based on the germline V gene (reference sequence), the CDR1 and CDR2 sequences are LGHDT and YNNKEL. This specimen comes from a study of T-cell reconstitution after alpha-beta-depleted transplantation in children (dated by TCRdb to the mid-2010s). Turning to the overall study: The study quantitatively tracked T-cell immune reconstitution after TCRalphabeta/CD19-depleted allogeneic hematopoietic cell transplantation in children using TCR repertoire profiling. What the work shows at the level of the full study, not this receptor alone: In some patients, the high TCRbeta diversity seen at day 60 was put down to recipient T cells and intrathymic progenitors that had survived conditioning. The apparently early recovery of alphabetaT-cell counts about two months after transplant reportedly depended on only several hundred rapidly expanded clones that came from non-depleted graft cells. Hyperexpanded clone frequencies declined over subsequent months; after one year, T-cell counts and TCRbeta diversity were mostly attributed to newly produced T cells.

Library method: PCR. Instrument on record: Illumina HiSeq 2500. TCR library preparation used molecular barcoding, with unique molecular identifiers applied to normalize quantification of the TCRbeta repertoire. TCRdb took the public reads, trimmed them with fastp at Q25, ran MiXCR for clone calling and kept in-frame beta chains. Rows are combined by CDR3 protein, so each entry shows the most common genes and DNA. In all, the sample holds tens of thousands of distinct CDR3 sequences, and approximately 6% of those were seen once. The top ten hold under 35% of the sample. This sequence originates from a female patient aged 2 to 10 who had a stem cell transplant for aplastic anemia, so the T cells may come from the graft donor. The sequenced sample was PBMCs, mostly from graft donor cells, obtained 60 days after TCRalphabeta/CD19-depleted stem cell transplant. The receptor chain draws on TRBV3-1 and TRBJ2-1, with 12 central nucleotides matching TRBD2. CDR3 reads: CASSQGTSGVQFF. The DNA is as follows: TGTGCCAGCAGCCAAGGGACTAGCGGGGTCCAGTTCTTC.